The 10 T cell receptor beta chains listed next were all sequenced from one sample in a study of shared clonotypes between healthy human individuals. Sequenced by immunoSEQ multiplex PCR; TCRdb stores in-frame clones only, minus some. Here the sample spans 660,000 or so clones, roughly 96% being singletons. Terminally differentiated effector memory CD45RA+ cells were excluded from the naive CD8 cells, which were CD45RO-negative and positively selected for CCR7. What was sequenced was naive CD8+ T cells sorted from blood. The receptors originated from a woman aged 25 to 39 in good health.

This clone turned up a few times. This chain joins TRBV20-1 and TRBJ1-2, with D unresolved. V was cut by 7 bases and J by 6 bases, with 6 bases left in between. The CDR3 consists of 9 residues. Germline V gene sequence: CDR1 DFQATT, CDR2 SNEGSKA (reference sequence). CDR3 sequence: CSGGNGYTF. The CDR3 DNA reads as TGCAGTGGAGGGAATGGCTACACCTTC.

V usage is TRBV27 and J usage is TRBJ2-7; D perhaps matches TRBD1 (6 bases). The CDR3 is made up of 15 amino acids. CDR1 is MNHEY and CDR2 is SMNVEV in the germline V gene (reference sequence). Trimming took 5 bases from V and 3 from J, leaving 17 bases between them. The CDR3 loop is CASSPWGQTVYEQYF. CDR3 nucleotide sequence: TGTGCCAGCAGTCCATGGGGACAAACCGTCTACGAGCAGTACTTC.

In the case of this clone: The identical CDR3 is also encoded by other nucleotide sequences in the sample. The chain joins TRBV27 to TRBJ2-1; TRBD2 matches 12 bases. V gave up 6 bases and J gave up 4 bases; unmatched junction bases: 7. CDR3 size: 16 residues. The germline V gene encodes CDR1 MNHEY and CDR2 SMNVEV (reference sequence). The DNA for the CDR3 is TGTGCCAGCAGCCTCTCTAGCGGGAGGGTATACAATGAGCAGTTCTTC. Translating gives CASSLSSGRVYNEQFF.

The V gene is TRBV13, the J gene TRBJ1-2, with TRBD1 matching over 7 bases. The V segment lost 3 bases and the J segment 2 bases; nucleotides outside the gene matches: 6. CDR3 size: 15 residues. Germline assignment: CDR1 PRHDT and CDR2 FYEKMQ (reference sequence). The CDR3: CASSLRQGGNYGYTF. DNA for the CDR3: TGTGCCAGCAGCTTGAGACAGGGAGGGAACTATGGCTACACCTTC.

Here the CDR3 DNA reads TGTGCCAGCAGTGGGGAGAGTACTGAAGCTTTCTTT. Protein: CASSGESTEAFF. This sequence joins TRBV6-6 and TRBJ1-1; D unresolved. The CDR3 consists of 12 residues. Germline V lookup: CDR1 MNHNY, CDR2 SVGAGI (reference sequence). Trimming left V 5 bases short and J 5 bases short, with 9 bases between.

The chain combines TRBV28 with TRBJ2-5; D is possibly TRBD2 (6 bases). V shed 3 bases and J shed 2 bases, with 13 bases lying between them. Germline loops: CDR1 MDHEN, CDR2 SYDVKM. This CDR3 is 15 amino acids long. CDR3: CASSFPVEGQETQYF. In DNA form, the CDR3 reads TGTGCCAGCAGTTTTCCAGTGGAGGGGCAAGAGACCCAGTACTTC.

The chain recombines TRBV27 with TRBJ2-7; tentatively, D is TRBD2 (6 bases). V gave up 5 bases and J gave up 0 bases, with 11 bases separating them. Per germline, CDR1 MNHEY and CDR2 SMNVEV (reference sequence). CDR3 size: 14 residues. For the CDR3, the DNA is TGTGCCAGCAGTCCGGGACTCATCTCCTACGAGCAGTACTTC. This translates into CASSPGLISYEQYF.

The chain carries TRBV27 and TRBJ2-3, with D tentatively TRBD2 (5 bases). With 4 bases removed from V and 6 bases from J, the gap between germline ends came to 11 bases. Germline V lookup: CDR1 MNHEY, CDR2 SMNVEV (reference sequence). The CDR3 length is 13 residues. The CDR3 DNA sequence: TGTGCCAGCAGTTCTTTCGGACTCGATACGCAGTATTTT. This translates into CASSSFGLDTQYF.

The CDR3 region is CASRGLVFYEQFF. In DNA form, the CDR3 reads TGTGCCAGCAGGGGACTAGTTTTCTATGAGCAGTTCTTC. The genes are TRBV6-1 and TRBJ2-1, with 8 bases identical to TRBD2. CDR1 MNHNS and CDR2 SASEGT come from the germline V gene. The CDR3 contains 13 residues. After removal of 6 bases from V and 8 bases from J, the junction contained 6 bases not matched to a gene.

The chain combines TRBV7-9 with TRBJ2-7, with a tentative D call TRBD1 (7 bases). The CDR3 totals 14 residues. Germline V lookup: CDR1 SEHNR, CDR2 FQNEAQ (reference sequence). V was cut by 4 bases and J by 3 bases, with 13 bases left in between. CDR3 in amino acids: CASSYTQGGYEQYF. The DNA for the CDR3 is TGTGCCAGCAGCTATACCCAGGGGGGCTACGAGCAGTACTTC.